This record covers a single T cell receptor beta chain. At one end, the junction sequence differs from germline, possibly due to a read error. The protocol was immunoSEQ multiplex PCR, while the TCRdb copy is restricted to in-frame clones and leaves out a portion. This table has about 320,000 clones, around nine tenths appearing once. This entry is derived from a study of shared clonotypes between healthy human individuals. Donors were Caucasian adults residing in Nashville, Tennessee, USA. Per the germline V gene, CDR1 is GTSNPN and CDR2 is SVGIG (reference sequence). CDR3 length: 11 residues. This clonotype originated in a man aged 18 to 35 in good health. The chain links TRBV30 to TRBJ2-4; 8 bases match TRBD2. The sample consisted of memory CD8+ T cells sorted from blood. Subset indicated: CD45RO+ cells pooled with CCR7-negative TemRA cells. The CDR3 nucleotides are TGTGCCTGGAGTGAAGCGGGAGTTTGGGACTTC. Protein product: CAWSEAGVWDF.